The following is a T cell receptor (beta chain) sequence with its context. The CDR3 is 15 residues long. Germline lookup yields CDR1 LGHNA and CDR2 YSLEER. V was shortened by 4 bases and J by 0 bases, with 11 bases between the two germline ends. Each of the donors was a healthy bone marrow donor. Although they were nominally healthy when sampled, donors likely had unrecorded immune exposures. The data belong to a study of cytomegalovirus exposure and HLA in healthy donors. The PCR ran on 60 Vbeta and 13 Jbeta primers. Original data processing: Approximately 11 million shared chains were among the roughly 80 million unique TCR beta chains that a later analysis counted. Measured with immunoSEQ multiplex PCR; TCRdb has only the in-frame clones, and not every one. V and J calls plus clone size are reproduced from that table; the DNA served to infer D and trimming. Recorded for this sample: 150,000 to 200,000 clones.

Sequenced sample: PBMCs. The source is a man in his thirties or forties in good health and CMV-seronegative. The rearrangement joins TRBV4-3 to TRBJ2-3, with a weak D call TRBD1 (5 bases). The CDR3 coding sequence is TGCGCCAGCAGCCCAGGGTTATCTAGCACAGATACGCAGTATTTT. It yields the protein CASSPGLSSTDTQYF.